Below, one TCR beta chain is given with its context. The PCR had 60 Vbeta and 13 Jbeta primers. TCRdb's table, derived via immunoSEQ multiplex PCR, lists solely in-frame clones and lacks some. This sample has about 150,000 clones, with roughly 78% found just once. The germline gives CDR1 SGHRS, CDR2 YFSETQ. Germline trimming cut 4 bases from V and 1 base from J; bases unmatched to any gene: 5. The CDR3 covers 15 residues. The sample originates from a study of cytomegalovirus exposure and HLA in healthy donors. The chain employs TRBV5-1 and TRBJ2-7, with 10 nucleotides matching TRBD2. The specimen sequenced was PBMCs. This clonotype was sampled from a man between 45 and 60 years old in good health and CMV-seropositive. CDR3 region: CASSHGTSASYEQYF. For the CDR3, the DNA is TGCGCCAGCAGCCACGGGACTAGCGCTTCCTACGAGCAGTACTTC.